The present T cell receptor (beta chain) was sequenced within a study of shared T cell receptors in the human thymus. The length of the CDR3 is 19 residues. Germline assignment: CDR1 SSHAT and CDR2 FNYEAQ (reference sequence). Using immunoSEQ multiplex PCR, the repertoire was profiled, and TCRdb retains in-frame clones only, with some absent. The table includes 720,000 or so clones, 70% to 90% detected once. A word on this clone: One end of the junction fails to match germline, which may point to a read error.

Separately, the same data were catalogued under a study of human thymus T cells. That source notes: Resected material from corrective heart surgery provided the thymus tissue analysed. Usage of V and J genes appeared biased in thymic and blood repertoires. What related research reported was that thymic repertoires overlapped highly among unrelated individuals.

The chain employs TRBV7-7 and TRBJ1-4, with a tentative D call TRBD1 (6 bases). The clonotype was recovered from a girl less than two years old with a congenital heart defect. Sequencing was carried out using thymocytes. The CDR3 DNA sequence: TGTGCTAGCAGCTCACCCCCGGTTGAGGAAGGACAGCTTAATGAAAAACTGTTTTTT. Translated, it gives CASSSPPVEEGQLNEKLFF. The whole variable domain, filled in from reference TRBV7-7 and TRBJ1-4, reads GAGVSQSPRYKVTKRGQDVTLRCDPISSHATLYWYQQALGQGPEFLTYFNYEAQPDKSGLPSDRFSAERPEGSISTLTIQRTEQRDSAMYRCASSSPPVEEGQLNEKLFFGSGTQLSVL.